Included here is one T cell receptor (beta chain) sequence, with context. These data come from a study of T cell responses to AZD1222 COVID-19 vaccine. CDR1 and CDR2 from the germline V gene are GTSNPN and SVGIG (reference sequence). Trimming removed 1 base at V and 9 bases at J, with 9 bases between. This CDR3 comprises 11 residues. Repertoires were generated with immunoSEQ multiplex PCR, while TCRdb's copy carries only in-frame clones and drops some. The table includes some 120,000 clones, approximately 90% detected once. The chain carries TRBV30 and TRBJ2-5; D gene unclear. The sequences come from peripheral blood, collected on day 0 of MenACWY control vaccination. The clonotype originates from an adult in good health. For the CDR3, the DNA is TGTGCCTGGAGTGCCCGTGAGGCCCAGTACTTC. Its protein is CAWSAREAQYF.